This T cell receptor beta chain was retrieved from a study of blood T cell repertoires in COVID-19. Enrolment of Seattle patients took place during active infection, and they were followed longitudinally. In the original analysis: Nucleated cell number was recorded as an estimate derived from reference gene primer amplification. This table comes from immunoSEQ multiplex PCR, and its TCRdb copy is limited to in-frame clones, with some not included. D and trimming were read from the DNA, whereas the V and J calls and clone size are those reported in that table. The sample includes 62,000 or so clones, more than 75% of them seen just once. Germline CDR1 is LGHNT and CDR2 is FRNRAP. J gave up 6 bases and V 5 bases, and 12 bases lay outside the gene matches. This CDR3 spans 17 amino acids.

The sequence derives from a man in his sixties with COVID-19, enrolled during active disease. V gene TRBV12-5 combines with J gene TRBJ1-6; 8 bases match TRBD1. The source material was peripheral blood. The CDR3 here is CASGRTGQGFSNSPLHF. The CDR3 nucleotides are TGTGCTAGTGGTAGGACAGGGCAAGGATTTAGTAATTCACCCCTCCACTTT.